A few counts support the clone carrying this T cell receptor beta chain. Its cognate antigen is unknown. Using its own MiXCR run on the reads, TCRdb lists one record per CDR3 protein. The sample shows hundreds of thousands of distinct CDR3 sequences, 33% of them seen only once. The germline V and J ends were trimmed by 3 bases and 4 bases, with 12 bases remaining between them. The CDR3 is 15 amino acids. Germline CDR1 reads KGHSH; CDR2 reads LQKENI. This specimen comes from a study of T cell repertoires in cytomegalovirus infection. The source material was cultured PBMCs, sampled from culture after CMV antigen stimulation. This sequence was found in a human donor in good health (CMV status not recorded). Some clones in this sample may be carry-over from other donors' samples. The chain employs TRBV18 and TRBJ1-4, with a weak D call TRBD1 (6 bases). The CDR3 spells CASSPQGNHNEKLFF. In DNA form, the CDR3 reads TGTGCCAGCTCACCTCAGGGGAACCATAATGAAAAACTGTTTTTT.